These T cell receptor beta chains were read from a single sample in a study of blood T cell repertoires in COVID-19. Sequenced by immunoSEQ multiplex PCR; TCRdb stores in-frame clones only, minus some. The sample has over 350,000 clones, roughly 85% seen once. Source material: peripheral blood. These receptors all stem from a woman aged 25 to 39 with active or convalescent COVID-19. The CDR3 runs from the conserved cysteine through the conserved F or W. The D gene is left open where the match is weak. The size of a clone is reported for some rows only, either as once, few or many, or as a class for expanded clones.

abundance	j_gene	d_gene	v_gene	CDR3aa	CDR3nt
NA	TRBJ2-4	TRBD1	TRBV5-1	CASTRTGVFGNIQYF	TGCGCCAGTACCCGGACAGGGGTTTTTGGAAACATTCAGTACTTC
NA	TRBJ1-3	TRBD1	TRBV19	CASSTATGISGNTIYF	TGTGCCAGTAGTACCGCGACAGGGATCTCTGGAAACACCATATATTTT
few	TRBJ2-1	NA	TRBV30	CAWGGAYNEQFF	TGTGCCTGGGGAGGAGCCTACAATGAGCAGTTCTTC
NA	TRBJ2-7	NA	TRBV21-1	CARGWDRAHEQYF	TGTGCCAGAGGATGGGACAGGGCTCACGAGCAGTACTTC
NA	TRBJ2-1	TRBD2	TRBV2	CASRLAGGLGNEQFF	TGTGCCAGCAGGCTAGCGGGGGGGCTTGGCAATGAGCAGTTCTTC
NA	TRBJ1-2	TRBD1	TRBV3-1/TRBV3-2	CASSQPGTGDYGYTF	TGTGCCAGCAGCCAACCCGGGACAGGGGACTATGGCTACACCTTC
NA	TRBJ2-1	TRBD2	TRBV30	CAYGTSAYNEQFF	TGTGCGTACGGGACTAGCGCCTACAATGAGCAGTTCTTC
once	TRBJ1-1	NA	TRBV6-5	CASSYPRGGGWTEAFF	TGTGCCAGCAGTTACCCTCGAGGCGGGGGGTGGACTGAAGCTTTCTTT
NA	TRBJ2-1	TRBD2	TRBV14	CASSQGGFEFF	TGTGCCAGCAGCCAGGGGGGGTTTGAGTTCTTC
once	TRBJ1-5	NA	TRBV12-3/TRBV12-4	CASSFGLSEPQHF	TGTGCCAGCAGTTTCGGGTTATCCGAGCCCCAGCATTTT
NA	TRBJ2-1	NA	TRBV19	CASSFRLEQFF	TGTGCCAGTAGTTTCCGACTTGAGCAGTTCTTC
NA	TRBJ2-5	NA	TRBV5-1	CASSLALGTQQETQYF	TGCGCCAGCAGCTTGGCATTGGGGACACAGCAAGAGACCCAGTACTTC
NA	TRBJ1-2	TRBD1	TRBV30	CARLRQGAQDGYTF	TGTGCCCGCCTACGACAGGGGGCGCAGGATGGCTACACCTTC
NA	TRBJ1-2	TRBD1	TRBV11-1	CASSTGQGNHYGYTF	TGTGCCAGCAGCACCGGACAGGGCAACCACTATGGCTACACCTTC
NA	TRBJ2-1	TRBD2	TRBV6-1	CASSERTRVEQFF	TGTGCCAGCAGTGAGCGGACTAGGGTTGAGCAGTTCTTC
NA	TRBJ1-1	NA	TRBV19	CASSPYPRANTEAFF	TGTGCCAGTAGTCCATACCCTCGAGCGAACACTGAAGCTTTCTTT
NA	TRBJ1-1	NA	TRBV19	CASSNHGGTNTEAFF	TGTGCCAGTAGTAACCACGGGGGAACGAACACTGAAGCTTTCTTT
NA	TRBJ2-2	TRBD2	TRBV2	CASSERGVGRELFF	TGTGCCAGCAGTGAACGGGGGGTCGGCAGGGAGCTGTTTTTT
NA	TRBJ1-3	NA	TRBV19	CASRRASRSGNTIYF	TGTGCCAGTAGGCGAGCGTCACGCTCTGGAAACACCATATATTTT
NA	TRBJ1-5	TRBD1	TRBV10-3	CAISAGQGVMSNQPQHF	TGTGCCATCAGCGCAGGACAGGGGGTGATGAGCAATCAGCCCCAGCATTTT
NA	TRBJ1-1	TRBD1	TRBV27	CASSSYSDRNGAEAFF	TGTGCCAGCAGTTCTTACTCGGACAGGAATGGCGCTGAAGCTTTCTTT
NA	TRBJ1-4	NA	TRBV7-2	CASSPGMGNEKLFF	TGTGCCAGCAGCCCGGGGATGGGGAATGAAAAACTGTTTTTT
NA	TRBJ2-1	TRBD1	TRBV24-1	CATSDSGQSREQFF	TGTGCCACCAGTGATTCGGGACAGTCGCGAGAGCAGTTCTTC
NA	TRBJ1-5	NA	TRBV6-1	CASSVGRDSFGQPQHF	TGTGCCAGCAGTGTGGGGAGGGATTCCTTTGGTCAGCCCCAGCATTTT
NA	TRBJ2-1	NA	TRBV5-4	CASSLVTDNEQFF	TGTGCCAGCAGCTTGGTGACAGACAATGAGCAGTTCTTC
NA	TRBJ1-5	NA	TRBV6-4	CASSDSLRGESNQPQHF	TGTGCCAGCAGTGACTCGTTAAGGGGCGAAAGCAATCAGCCCCAGCATTTT
NA	TRBJ2-7	TRBD1	TRBV11-3	CASSPHRRDRSYEQYF	TGTGCCAGCAGCCCTCACAGACGGGACAGATCCTACGAGCAGTACTTC
NA	TRBJ2-1	NA	TRBV7-7	CASSISGVEQFF	TGTGCCAGCAGCATCTCAGGGGTTGAGCAGTTCTTC
NA	TRBJ2-1	NA	TRBV29-1	CSAPHGGEGYNEQFF	TGCAGCGCCCCACACGGGGGAGAGGGGTACAATGAGCAGTTCTTC
NA	TRBJ2-2	NA	TRBV3-1/TRBV3-2	CASSQDVVTGELFF	TGTGCCAGCAGCCAAGATGTAGTCACCGGGGAGCTGTTTTTT